The 18 T cell receptor beta chains presented below share a single source sample, sequenced in a study of shared clonotypes between healthy human individuals. Libraries were prepared by immunoSEQ multiplex PCR; TCRdb keeps only in-frame clonotypes and omits some of them. In the table there are about 1 million clones, about 77% of which are singletons. Sequencing used memory CD4+ T cells sorted from blood. This sample's subset: CD45RA-negative fraction. The origin of the receptors is a man aged 18 to 29 in good health.

This clone was recorded a few times. CDR3 sequence reads: CAWSVGQGAGETQYF. Written as DNA, the CDR3 is TGTGCCTGGAGTGTAGGACAGGGGGCGGGGGAGACCCAGTACTTC. The V gene is TRBV30, the J gene TRBJ2-5, with 11 bases lining up with TRBD1. Germline assignment: CDR1 GTSNPN and CDR2 SVGIG (reference sequence). V gave up 0 bases and J gave up 5 bases; unmatched junction bases: 5. The CDR3 totals 15 residues.

This clone showed up many times. This sequence joins TRBV19 and TRBJ1-5, with a weak D call TRBD1 (5 bases). Looked up from germline, CDR1 is LNHDA and CDR2 is SQIVND (reference sequence). V lost 6 bases and J lost 6, with 12 bases in between. The CDR3 covers 13 residues. The CDR3 is CASSPGSIQPQHF. The CDR3 DNA is TGTGCCAGTAGCCCAGGGTCAATTCAGCCCCAGCATTTT.

The chain has TRBV11-2 and TRBJ2-5, with TRBD1 matching over 9 bases. J was trimmed by 4 bases and V by 4 bases; bases with no gene match: 4. The CDR3 totals 14 residues. Germline V CDR1 and CDR2: SGHAT, FQNNGV. The CDR3 is CASSYNRGPETQYF. CDR3 DNA: TGTGCCAGCAGCTATAACAGGGGGCCAGAGACCCAGTACTTC.

The chain combines TRBV4-1 with TRBJ2-7; unclear D gene. V shed 0 bases and J shed 4 bases, with 13 bases lying between them. The length of the CDR3 is 15 residues. Germline V gives CDR1 MGHRA, CDR2 YSYEKL. CDR3 protein: CASSQDIYYYYEQYF. CDR3 bases: TGCGCCAGCAGCCAAGATATCTACTACTATTACGAGCAGTACTTC.

This chain links TRBV6-5 with TRBJ2-7; 12 bases align to TRBD2. V was pared by 0 bases and J by 6 bases, with 6 bases of the junction left unmatched. This CDR3 region has 16 residues. Germline CDR1 and CDR2: MNHEY and SVGAGI. In DNA form, the CDR3 reads TGTGCCAGCAGTTACTCGAGGACTAGCGGGACGGGCGAGCAGTACTTC. It specifies CASSYSRTSGTGEQYF.

This clone was counted only a few times. The rearrangement uses TRBV15 and TRBJ1-2; 12 bases agree with TRBD1. V was pared by 2 bases and J by 8 bases, with 18 bases of the junction left unmatched. Germline CDR1 and CDR2: LNHNV and YYDKDF (reference sequence). The CDR3 loop spans 19 amino acids. CDR3 sequence: CATSRSLPGTGGAIWGYTF. The CDR3 nucleotides read TGTGCCACCAGCAGATCCCTCCCCGGGACAGGGGGCGCGATATGGGGCTACACCTTC.

The rearrangement links TRBV5-6 to TRBJ2-2; the D is unclear. The CDR3 contains 13 residues. V lost 2 bases, J lost 6 bases, and 8 bases lay in between. Germline V gives CDR1 SGHDT, CDR2 YYEEEE. CDR3 residues: CASSFLKAGELFF. The CDR3, as DNA: TGTGCCAGCAGCTTTTTGAAGGCCGGGGAGCTGTTTTTT.

V usage is TRBV11-3 and J usage is TRBJ2-7; a weak D match, TRBD1 (6 bases). Per germline, CDR1 SGHNT and CDR2 YENEEA. This CDR3 is 15 amino acids long. V was cut by 1 base and J by 6 bases, with 16 bases left in between. In DNA, the CDR3 is TGTGCCAGCAGCTTAGGCGTACAGGGCATCCGCGAGCAGTACTTC. Amino acid sequence: CASSLGVQGIREQYF.

The V call is TRBV4-1, the J call TRBJ2-1; no reliable D call. This CDR3 comprises 16 residues. Germline CDR1 reads MGHRA; CDR2 reads YSYEKL. V dropped 3 bases and J dropped 5 bases, with 17 bases sitting between them. The CDR3 loop reads CASSHGQGANDNEQFF. The DNA of the CDR3 is TGCGCCAGCAGCCACGGGCAAGGTGCGAACGACAATGAGCAGTTCTTC.

With respect to this clone: Other DNA sequences in the sample encode the same CDR3. V usage is TRBV10-1 and J usage is TRBJ1-5; D is unclear. This CDR3 is 12 amino acids long. Trimming removed 3 bases at V and 7 bases at J, with 7 bases between. Germline V gene sequence: CDR1 WNHNN, CDR2 SYGVQD (reference sequence). This CDR3 is CASSDSGQPQHF. Here the CDR3 DNA reads TGCGCCAGCAGTGACAGCGGCCAGCCCCAGCATTTT.

The chain carries TRBV19 and TRBJ2-5; D is unresolved. Germline V CDR1 and CDR2: LNHDA, SQIVND (reference sequence). Trimming cost V 6 bases and J 1 base, with 15 bases left between them. The CDR3 is made up of 15 amino acids. CDR3 bases: TGTGCCAGTAGAAAACCGGGCTCACCCCAAGAGACCCAGTACTTC. It specifies CASRKPGSPQETQYF.

J is TRBJ2-2 and V is TRBV18; D is undetermined. The V gene's germline CDR1 is KGHSH and CDR2 LQKENI. The CDR3 loop spans 15 amino acids. V was trimmed by 2 bases and J by 4 bases, leaving 11 bases between them. DNA for the CDR3: TGTGCCAGCTCACCAAGTGGCCAAACCACCGGGGAGCTGTTTTTT. It codes for CASSPSGQTTGELFF.

The sample holds many counts of this clone. The gene calls are TRBV21-1 and TRBJ1-1; TRBD1 is the table's D call and was not checked against the DNA. TRBV21-1 is classified as a pseudogene. This CDR3 is 18 amino acids long. The CDR3 region is CASSKAGIPGTGPTEAFF. The CDR3 DNA follows: TGTGCCAGCAGCAAAGCTGGCATTCCCGGGACAGGGCCCACTGAAGCTTTCTTT.

The chain recombines TRBV5-1 with TRBJ1-2; tentative D call: TRBD1 (5 bases). This CDR3 comprises 17 residues. The V gene lost 4 bases and the J gene lost 4 bases, with 23 bases spanning the gap. Germline values: CDR1 SGHRS, CDR2 YFSETQ. This chain's CDR3 is CASSADPGQPVGYGYTF. The CDR3 nucleotides are TGCGCCAGCAGCGCGGACCCAGGACAACCCGTCGGCTATGGCTACACCTTC.

V and J are TRBV10-3 and TRBJ2-5, with TRBD2 identical over 7 bases. The CDR3 is 13 residues long. V lost 8 bases and J lost 2; bases outside the gene matches: 5. CDR1 and CDR2 (germline): ENHRY, SYGVKD. The CDR3 is CAIGGLPQETQYF. The DNA of the CDR3 is TGTGCCATCGGGGGACTACCACAAGAGACCCAGTACTTC.

This clone was observed a single time. The chain recombines TRBV5-1 with TRBJ1-1, with D possibly matching TRBD1 (6 bases). The CDR3 consists of 13 residues. V dropped 4 bases and J dropped 3 bases, with 10 bases sitting between them. The germline V gene encodes CDR1 SGHRS and CDR2 YFSETQ. The CDR3 DNA follows: TGCGCCAGCAGCCTAACAGGGCACACTGAAGCTTTCTTT. It specifies CASSLTGHTEAFF.

The chain combines TRBV18 with TRBJ1-3, with a possible D match to TRBD1 (5 bases). This CDR3 comprises 16 residues. Trimming cost V 1 base and J 4 bases, with 14 bases left between them. The germline CDR1 and CDR2 sequences are KGHSH and LQKENI. CDR3 sequence: CASSPLDGGSGNTIYF. The CDR3 nucleotides read TGTGCCAGCTCACCACTTGACGGGGGTTCGGGAAACACCATATATTTT. The full variable domain, rest sourced from reference TRBV18 and TRBJ1-3, is NAGVMQNPRHLVRRRGQEARLRCSPMKGHSHVYWYRQLPEEGLKFMVYLQKENIIDESGMPKERFSAEFPKEGPSILRIQQVVRGDSAAYFCASSPLDGGSGNTIYFGEGSWLTVV.

In its sample, this clone was seen a few times. The genes are TRBV10-3 and TRBJ2-3, with 8 positions matching TRBD1. From germline, CDR1 is ENHRY and CDR2 SYGVKD. There are 15 residues in the CDR3. The V segment lost 5 bases and the J segment 1 base; nucleotides outside the gene matches: 5. CDR3 loop: CAISPPTGGTDTQYF. The CDR3 bases are TGTGCCATCAGTCCCCCGACAGGGGGCACAGATACGCAGTATTTT.